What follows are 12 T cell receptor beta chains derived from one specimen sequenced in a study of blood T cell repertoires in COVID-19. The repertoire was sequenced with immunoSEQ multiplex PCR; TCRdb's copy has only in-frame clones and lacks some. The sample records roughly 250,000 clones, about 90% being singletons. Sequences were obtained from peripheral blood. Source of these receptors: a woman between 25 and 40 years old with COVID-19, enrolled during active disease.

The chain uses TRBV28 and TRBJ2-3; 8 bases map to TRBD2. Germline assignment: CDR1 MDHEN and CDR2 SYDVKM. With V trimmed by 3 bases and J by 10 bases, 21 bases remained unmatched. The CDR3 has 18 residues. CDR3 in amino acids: CASSFSVGFSGLVIAQYF. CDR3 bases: TGTGCCAGCAGTTTTAGCGTCGGGTTTTCGGGACTAGTGATCGCGCAGTATTTT.

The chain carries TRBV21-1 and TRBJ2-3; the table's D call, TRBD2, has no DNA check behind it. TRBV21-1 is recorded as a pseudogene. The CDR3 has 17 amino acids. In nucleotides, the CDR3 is TGTGCCAGCAGCCACCAAGCCACTCGGGGGTGGGCAGATACGCAGTATTTT. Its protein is CASSHQATRGWADTQYF.

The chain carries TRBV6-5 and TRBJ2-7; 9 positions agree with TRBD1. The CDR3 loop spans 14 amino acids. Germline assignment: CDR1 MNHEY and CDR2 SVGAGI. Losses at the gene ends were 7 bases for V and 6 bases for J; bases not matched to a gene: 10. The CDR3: CASTPGTGILEQYF. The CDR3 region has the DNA TGTGCCAGCACCCCGGGGACAGGGATCCTCGAGCAGTACTTC.

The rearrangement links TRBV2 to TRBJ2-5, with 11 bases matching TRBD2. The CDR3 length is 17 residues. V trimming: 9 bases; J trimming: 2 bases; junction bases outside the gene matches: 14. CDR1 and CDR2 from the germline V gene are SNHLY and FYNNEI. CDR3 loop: CASTPSLAGVVQETQYF. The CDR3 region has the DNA TGTGCCAGTACCCCATCACTAGCGGGGGTGGTACAAGAGACCCAGTACTTC.

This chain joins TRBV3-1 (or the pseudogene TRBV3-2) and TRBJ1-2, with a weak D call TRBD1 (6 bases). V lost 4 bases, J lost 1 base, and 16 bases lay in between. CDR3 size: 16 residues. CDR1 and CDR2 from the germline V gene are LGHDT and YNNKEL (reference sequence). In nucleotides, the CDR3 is TGTGCCAGCAGCCCACACAGGGCAAACTTTAACTATGGCTACACCTTC. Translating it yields CASSPHRANFNYGYTF.

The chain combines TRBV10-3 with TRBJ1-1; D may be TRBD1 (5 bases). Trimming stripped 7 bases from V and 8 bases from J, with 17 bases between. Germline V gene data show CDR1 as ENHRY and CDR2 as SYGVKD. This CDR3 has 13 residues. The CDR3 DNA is TGTGCCATCACCCAGGGTGTAGAGACCGAAGCTTTCTTT. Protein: CAITQGVETEAFF.

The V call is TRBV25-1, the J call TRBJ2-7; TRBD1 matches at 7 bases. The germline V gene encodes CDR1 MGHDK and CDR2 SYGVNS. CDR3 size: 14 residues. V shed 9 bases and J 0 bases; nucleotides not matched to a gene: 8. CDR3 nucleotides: TGTGCCAGGAGAGCCGGGACAGACTCCTACGAGCAGTACTTC. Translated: CARRAGTDSYEQYF.

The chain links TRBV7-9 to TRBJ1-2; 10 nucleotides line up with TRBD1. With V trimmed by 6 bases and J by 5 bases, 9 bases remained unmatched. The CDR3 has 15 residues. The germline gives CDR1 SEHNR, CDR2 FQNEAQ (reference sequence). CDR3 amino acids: CASSYPDRGLYGYTF. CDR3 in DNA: TGTGCCAGCAGTTACCCCGACAGGGGGCTATATGGCTACACCTTC. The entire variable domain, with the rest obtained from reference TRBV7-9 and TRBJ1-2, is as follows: DTGVSQNPRHKITKRGQNVTFRCDPISEHNRLYWYRQTLGQGPEFLTYFQNEAQLEKSRLLSDRFSAERPKGSFSTLEIQRTEQGDSAMYLCASSYPDRGLYGYTFGSGTRLTVV.

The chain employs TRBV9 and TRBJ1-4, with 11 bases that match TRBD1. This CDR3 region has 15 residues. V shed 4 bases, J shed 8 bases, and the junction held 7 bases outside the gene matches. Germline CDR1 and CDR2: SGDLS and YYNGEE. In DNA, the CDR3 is TGTGCCAGCAGCCCCCGGGACAGGGGGAGGGAAAAACTGTTTTTT. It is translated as CASSPRDRGREKLFF.

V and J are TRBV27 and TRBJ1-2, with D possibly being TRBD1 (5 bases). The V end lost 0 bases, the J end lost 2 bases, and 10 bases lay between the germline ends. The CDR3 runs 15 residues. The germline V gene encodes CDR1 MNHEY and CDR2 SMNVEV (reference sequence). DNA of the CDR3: TGTGCCAGCAGTTTATCAGGGGCGGTGAACTATGGCTACACCTTC. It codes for CASSLSGAVNYGYTF.

This CDR3 is CATSDWLGSGLQETQYF. As DNA, the CDR3 is TGTGCCACCAGTGATTGGTTAGGTAGCGGCCTACAAGAGACCCAGTACTTC. V and J are TRBV24-1 and TRBJ2-5; D perhaps matches TRBD2 (6 bases). The CDR3 consists of 17 residues. V lost 2 bases and J lost 2, with 17 bases in between. CDR1 and CDR2 (germline): KGHDR, SFDVKD.

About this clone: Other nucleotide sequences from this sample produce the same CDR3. CDR3 coding DNA: TGTGCCAGCAGCCAACTTTACGAGCAGTACTTC. It codes for CASSQLYEQYF. The chain couples TRBV3-1 (or the pseudogene TRBV3-2) to TRBJ2-7; no reliable D call. The V end lost 2 bases, the J end lost 4 bases, and 3 bases lay between the germline ends. CDR1 LGHDT and CDR2 YNNKEL come from the germline V gene (reference sequence). The CDR3 runs to 11 residues.